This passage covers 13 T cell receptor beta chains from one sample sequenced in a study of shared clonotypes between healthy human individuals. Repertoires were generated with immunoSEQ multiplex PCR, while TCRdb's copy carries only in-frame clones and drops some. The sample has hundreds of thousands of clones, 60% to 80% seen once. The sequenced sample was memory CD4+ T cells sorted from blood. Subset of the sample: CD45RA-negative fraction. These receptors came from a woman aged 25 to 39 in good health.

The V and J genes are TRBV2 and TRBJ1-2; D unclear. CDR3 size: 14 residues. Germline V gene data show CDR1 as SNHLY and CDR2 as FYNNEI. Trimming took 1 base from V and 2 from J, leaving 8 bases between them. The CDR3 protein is CASSEERGNYGYTF. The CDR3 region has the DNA TGTGCCAGCAGTGAAGAGCGGGGAAACTATGGCTACACCTTC.

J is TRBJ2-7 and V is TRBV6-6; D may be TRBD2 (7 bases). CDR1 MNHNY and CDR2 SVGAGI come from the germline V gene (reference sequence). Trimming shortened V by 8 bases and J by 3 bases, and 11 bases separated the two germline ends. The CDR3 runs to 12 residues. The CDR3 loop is CASGGGLYEQYF. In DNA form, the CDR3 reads TGTGCCAGCGGGGGGGGGCTCTACGAGCAGTACTTC.

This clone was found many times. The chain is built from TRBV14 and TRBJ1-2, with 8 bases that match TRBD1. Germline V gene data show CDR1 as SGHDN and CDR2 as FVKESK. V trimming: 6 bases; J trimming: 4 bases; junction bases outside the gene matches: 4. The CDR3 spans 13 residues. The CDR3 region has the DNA TGTGCCAGCAGGCATACAGGGGGCTATGGCTACACCTTC. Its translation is CASRHTGGYGYTF.

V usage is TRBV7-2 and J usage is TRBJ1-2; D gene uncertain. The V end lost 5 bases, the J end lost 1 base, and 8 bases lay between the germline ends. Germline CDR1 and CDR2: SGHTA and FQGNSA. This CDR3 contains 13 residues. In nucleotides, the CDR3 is TGTGCCAGCAGCCCTGAGATTAACTATGGCTACACCTTC. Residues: CASSPEINYGYTF. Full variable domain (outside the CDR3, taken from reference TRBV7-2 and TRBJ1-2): GAGVSQSPSNKVTEKGKDVELRCDPISGHTALYWYRQSLGQGLEFLIYFQGNSAPDKSGLPSDRFSAERTGGSVSTLTIQRTQQEDSAVYLCASSPEINYGYTFGSGTRLTVV.

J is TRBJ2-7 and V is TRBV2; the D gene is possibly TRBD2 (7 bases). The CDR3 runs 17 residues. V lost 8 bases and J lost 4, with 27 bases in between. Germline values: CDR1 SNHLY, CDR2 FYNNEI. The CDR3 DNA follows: TGTGCCAGCGAAGGGGGACTATGGCGGGAAGGAGCGTACGAGCAGTACTTC. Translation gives CASEGGLWREGAYEQYF.

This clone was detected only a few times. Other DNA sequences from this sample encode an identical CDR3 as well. CDR3 amino acids: CASSIGQGPSTDTQYF. The CDR3 region has the DNA TGCGCCAGCAGCATTGGACAGGGTCCTAGCACAGATACGCAGTATTTT. The rearrangement uses TRBV5-1 and TRBJ2-3; the match to TRBD1 covers 8 bases. The CDR3 has 16 amino acids. Germline CDR1 and CDR2: SGHRS and YFSETQ. Losses at the gene ends were 4 bases for V and 0 bases for J; bases not matched to a gene: 7.

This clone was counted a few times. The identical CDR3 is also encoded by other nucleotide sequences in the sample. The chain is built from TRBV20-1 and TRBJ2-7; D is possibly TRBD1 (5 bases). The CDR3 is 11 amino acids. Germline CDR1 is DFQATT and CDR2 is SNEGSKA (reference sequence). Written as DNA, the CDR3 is TGCAGCGCCCCTGACAGCTACGAGCAGTACTTC. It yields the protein CSAPDSYEQYF.

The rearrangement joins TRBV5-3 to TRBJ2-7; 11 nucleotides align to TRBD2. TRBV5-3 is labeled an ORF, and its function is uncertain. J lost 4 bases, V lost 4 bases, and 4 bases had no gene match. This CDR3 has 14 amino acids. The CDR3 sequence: CARSRTSGPYEQYF. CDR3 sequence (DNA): TGTGCCAGAAGCCGGACTAGCGGGCCTTACGAGCAGTACTTC.

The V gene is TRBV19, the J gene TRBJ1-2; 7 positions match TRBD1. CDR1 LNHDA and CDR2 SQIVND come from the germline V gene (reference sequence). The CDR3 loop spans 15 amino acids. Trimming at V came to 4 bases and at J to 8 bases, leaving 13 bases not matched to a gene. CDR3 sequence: CASSTEQTGSGGYTF. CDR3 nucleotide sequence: TGTGCCAGTAGTACGGAACAGACAGGGTCTGGAGGCTACACCTTC.

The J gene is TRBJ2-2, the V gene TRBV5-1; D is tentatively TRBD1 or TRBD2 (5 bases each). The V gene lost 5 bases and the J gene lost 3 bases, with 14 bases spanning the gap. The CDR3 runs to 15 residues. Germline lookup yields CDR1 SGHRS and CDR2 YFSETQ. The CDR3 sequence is CASRDEGSYTGELFF. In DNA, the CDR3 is TGCGCCAGCAGGGACGAGGGGTCATACACCGGGGAGCTGTTTTTT.

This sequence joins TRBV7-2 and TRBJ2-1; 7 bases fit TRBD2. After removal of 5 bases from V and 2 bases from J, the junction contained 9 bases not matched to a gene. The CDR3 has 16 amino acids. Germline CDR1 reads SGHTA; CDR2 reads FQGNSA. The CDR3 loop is CASSPRAGTPYNEQFF. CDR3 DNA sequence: TGTGCCAGCAGCCCCCGAGCGGGGACGCCCTACAATGAGCAGTTCTTC.

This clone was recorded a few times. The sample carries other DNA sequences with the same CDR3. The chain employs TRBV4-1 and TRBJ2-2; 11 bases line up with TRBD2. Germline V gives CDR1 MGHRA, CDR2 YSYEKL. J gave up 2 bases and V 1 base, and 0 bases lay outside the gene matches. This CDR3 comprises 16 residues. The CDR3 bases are TGCGCCAGCAGCCAAGGACTAGCGGGAAACACCGGGGAGCTGTTTTTT. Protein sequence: CASSQGLAGNTGELFF.

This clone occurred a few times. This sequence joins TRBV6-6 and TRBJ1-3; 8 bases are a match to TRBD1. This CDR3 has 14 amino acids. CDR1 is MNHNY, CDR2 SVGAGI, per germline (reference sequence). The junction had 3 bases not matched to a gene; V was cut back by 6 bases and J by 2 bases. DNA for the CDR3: TGTGCCAGCAGCCAGGGACAGGCTGGAAACACCATATATTTT. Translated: CASSQGQAGNTIYF.